Shown below are 26 T cell receptor beta chains from a single sample sequenced in a study of cytomegalovirus exposure and HLA in healthy donors. Researchers ran the PCR with 60 Vbeta and 13 Jbeta primers. Clones were read by immunoSEQ multiplex PCR, and TCRdb kept only the in-frame ones, dropping some. The profile shows approximately 210,000 clones, 75% to 80% of them singletons. Sequenced: PBMCs. The receptors come from a male donor in good health and CMV-seronegative.

As regards this clone: A read error may produce the germline difference seen at one junction end. The CDR3 DNA reads TGTGCCAGCAGTTTGCAACTAGCGAGCATAGATACGCAGTATTTT. Translation gives CASSLQLASIDTQYF. This chain connects TRBV27 to TRBJ2-3, with 7 bases identical to TRBD2. In germline, CDR1 is MNHEY, CDR2 SMNVEV (reference sequence). The CDR3 contains 15 residues.

This clone was observed a few times. CDR3 in DNA: TGTGCCAGCAGCCCCCGAGGTCGTGGGACTGAAGCTTTCTTT. Encoded protein: CASSPRGRGTEAFF. This sequence joins TRBV7-9 and TRBJ1-1, with D uncertain. The CDR3 has 14 amino acids. The germline CDR1 and CDR2 sequences are SEHNR and FQNEAQ (reference sequence). The ends were cut back, 5 bases at V and 5 bases at J, with 15 bases in the middle.

The CDR3 spells CASSLGGGGYEQYF. Here the CDR3 DNA reads TGTGCCAGCAGCTTAGGGGGGGGAGGCTACGAGCAGTACTTC. The chain joins TRBV11-2 to TRBJ2-7; 7 bases are shared with TRBD2. Trimming took 1 base from V and 3 from J; bases not matched to a gene: 3. The length of the CDR3 is 14 residues. The germline V gene has CDR1 SGHAT and CDR2 FQNNGV.

This sequence joins TRBV6-5 and TRBJ2-7, with TRBD1 as a possible D gene (7 bases). The CDR3 loop spans 15 amino acids. Trimming removed 7 bases from V and 2 bases from J, with 18 bases in between. Germline CDR1 is MNHEY and CDR2 is SVGAGI. DNA for the CDR3: TGTGCCAGCACCTACCGGGGGCAGGGGGCCTACGAGCAGTACTTC. Protein sequence: CASTYRGQGAYEQYF.

The chain is built from TRBV2 and TRBJ2-1, with 8 bases that match TRBD1. V shed 1 base, J shed 2 bases, and the junction held 1 base outside the gene matches. CDR1 and CDR2 (germline): SNHLY, FYNNEI. The CDR3 loop spans 15 amino acids. CDR3 loop: CASSEDRGTYNEQFF. The CDR3 DNA follows: TGTGCCAGCAGTGAAGACAGGGGGACCTACAATGAGCAGTTCTTC.

The chain combines TRBV27 with TRBJ1-2, with D possibly TRBD1 on 6 matching bases. The CDR3 runs to 14 residues. CDR1 is MNHEY and CDR2 is SMNVEV in the germline V gene (reference sequence). The ends were cut back, 5 bases at V and 2 bases at J, with 12 bases in the middle. Here the CDR3 DNA reads TGTGCCAGCAGTCCGAGGGGACAAAACTATGGCTACACCTTC. Encoded protein: CASSPRGQNYGYTF.

This chain joins TRBV19 and TRBJ2-7; possibly TRBD2 for D (6 bases). The CDR3 has 16 amino acids. Trimming removed 3 bases from V and 1 base from J, with 16 bases in between. From germline, CDR1 is LNHDA and CDR2 SQIVND (reference sequence). CDR3 protein: CASSIVSSATSYEQYF. The CDR3 DNA is TGTGCCAGTAGTATCGTCTCTAGCGCAACATCCTACGAGCAGTACTTC.

The chain links TRBV7-2 to TRBJ2-2; D not resolved. Germline CDR1 reads SGHTA; CDR2 reads FQGNSA. CDR3 length equals 14 residues. V lost 3 bases to trimming and J lost 2 bases, with 7 bases between them. The CDR3 region has the DNA TGTGCCAGCAGCTTGGCCAGTAACACCGGGGAGCTGTTTTTT. As protein: CASSLASNTGELFF. The variable domain in full, completed from reference TRBV7-2 and TRBJ2-2, reads GAGVSQSPSNKVTEKGKDVELRCDPISGHTALYWYRQSLGQGLEFLIYFQGNSAPDKSGLPSDRFSAERTGGSVSTLTIQRTQQEDSAVYLCASSLASNTGELFFGEGSRLTVL.

The genes are TRBV10-3 and TRBJ2-7; TRBD2 might be the D (6 bases). CDR3 length equals 13 residues. V was clipped by 5 bases and J by 1 base, with 9 bases between them. The germline V gene encodes CDR1 ENHRY and CDR2 SYGVKD. The CDR3 nucleotides read TGTGCCATCAGTTTTGGGGGGTCCTACGAGCAGTACTTC. Amino acid sequence: CAISFGGSYEQYF.

V gene TRBV7-9 combines with J gene TRBJ2-3; 16 positions match TRBD2. Germline loops: CDR1 SEHNR, CDR2 FQNEAQ (reference sequence). J was trimmed by 3 bases and V by 6 bases; bases with no gene match: 9. This CDR3 spans 18 amino acids. In DNA, the CDR3 is TGTGCCAGCAGTTTGCCCGGGACTAGCGGGAGGGATACAGATACGCAGTATTTT. The encoded protein is CASSLPGTSGRDTDTQYF.

The J gene is TRBJ2-3, the V gene TRBV11-2, with D perhaps TRBD2 (7 bases). The CDR3 totals 13 residues. Germline values: CDR1 SGHAT, CDR2 FQNNGV. Trimming stripped 8 bases from V and 4 bases from J, with 13 bases between. CDR3 nucleotides: TGTGCCAGCCGGGGGGCCGGGGCAGATACGCAGTATTTT. It specifies CASRGAGADTQYF.

The chain is built from TRBV18 and TRBJ1-1, with TRBD1 as a possible D gene (6 bases). Germline loops: CDR1 KGHSH, CDR2 LQKENI. The length of the CDR3 is 15 residues. Trimming took 3 bases from V and 5 from J, leaving 16 bases between them. CDR3 nucleotide sequence: TGTGCCAGCTCACCCCCTACTGCCAGGGGTACTGAAGCTTTCTTT. It is translated as CASSPPTARGTEAFF.

V is TRBV7-3 and J is TRBJ2-1; D might be TRBD1 (5 bases). V lost 2 bases and J lost 6, with 11 bases in between. The CDR3 totals 14 residues. CDR1 and CDR2 from the germline V gene are SGHTA and FQGTGA. The DNA for the CDR3 is TGTGCCAGCAGCTTAGGTTTAAGGGGCAATGAGCAGTTCTTC. This sequence encodes CASSLGLRGNEQFF.

The CDR3 is CASSIFRDRALNTEAFF. For the CDR3, the DNA is TGTGCCAGTAGTATCTTTCGGGACAGGGCTTTGAACACTGAAGCTTTCTTT. The gene calls are TRBV19 and TRBJ1-1, with 9 bases matching TRBD1. CDR1 LNHDA and CDR2 SQIVND come from the germline V gene (reference sequence). There are 17 residues in the CDR3. V was clipped by 3 bases and J by 0 bases; unmatched bases: 8.

The sample holds a few counts of this clone. The chain uses TRBV19 and TRBJ2-1; 9 bases align to TRBD2. Germline V gene data show CDR1 as LNHDA and CDR2 as SQIVND (reference sequence). The CDR3 consists of 14 residues. The ends lost 7 bases at V and 6 bases at J; junction bases unmatched: 7. Here the CDR3 DNA reads TGTGCCAGTAAGGCGGGGGGGCCGATCAATGAGCAGTTCTTC. As protein: CASKAGGPINEQFF.

The chain couples TRBV27 to TRBJ1-6; perhaps TRBD1 as D (6 bases). Looked up from germline, CDR1 is MNHEY and CDR2 is SMNVEV (reference sequence). V lost 1 base, J lost 7 bases, and 14 bases lay in between. There are 16 residues in the CDR3. CDR3 protein: CASSLLFRGLNSPLHF. CDR3 nucleotides: TGTGCCAGCAGTTTATTATTCAGGGGTTTAAATTCACCCCTCCACTTT.

The rearrangement links TRBV10-3 to TRBJ1-1, with 7 bases matching TRBD1. Germline CDR1 ENHRY, CDR2 SYGVKD. The CDR3 consists of 15 residues. Trimming at V came to 0 bases and at J to 1 base, leaving 2 bases not matched to a gene. CDR3 protein: CAISESRTGNTEAFF. The CDR3 bases are TGTGCCATCAGTGAGTCGAGGACAGGGAACACTGAAGCTTTCTTT.

CDR3: CASSLGGGLKEQYF. The CDR3 coding sequence is TGTGCCAGCAGCTTGGGTGGAGGGTTGAAAGAGCAGTACTTC. The V and J genes are TRBV5-4 and TRBJ2-7; possibly TRBD2 for D (6 bases). Germline V gene sequence: CDR1 SGHNT, CDR2 YYREEE (reference sequence). V was clipped by 0 bases and J by 7 bases, with 14 bases between them. The CDR3 contains 14 residues.

This chain links TRBV7-3 with TRBJ1-2, with 7 bases matching TRBD1. Germline trimming cut 4 bases from V and 4 bases from J; bases unmatched to any gene: 9. The germline V gene has CDR1 SGHTA and CDR2 FQGTGA. This CDR3 contains 15 residues. Here the CDR3 DNA reads TGTGCCAGCAGCTCGCGGGACAGTTGGGCCTATGGCTACACCTTC. Translating gives CASSSRDSWAYGYTF.

The chain is built from TRBV19 and TRBJ2-5, with 12 bases identical to TRBD1. This CDR3 region has 16 residues. V shed 7 bases, J shed 5 bases, and the junction held 11 bases outside the gene matches. The germline V gene has CDR1 LNHDA and CDR2 SQIVND (reference sequence). CDR3 DNA: TGTGCCAGTAACCCCGGGACAGGGGGCGCGGGCGAGACCCAGTACTTC. It specifies CASNPGTGGAGETQYF.

The chain combines TRBV28 with TRBJ2-7; D perhaps matches TRBD1 (5 bases). Germline V lookup: CDR1 MDHEN, CDR2 SYDVKM. Trimming left V 4 bases short and J 3 bases short, with 13 bases between. There are 14 residues in the CDR3. DNA of the CDR3: TGTGCCAGCAGTTGGGTGCAGGGAAACTACGAGCAGTACTTC. Translating gives CASSWVQGNYEQYF.

This chain connects TRBV5-6 to TRBJ2-1, with D tentatively TRBD2 (6 bases). The CDR3 has 14 amino acids. V was cut by 1 base and J by 3 bases, with 8 bases left in between. Germline CDR1 is SGHDT and CDR2 is YYEEEE. The CDR3 loop reads CASSLTGDYNEQFF. In nucleotides, the CDR3 is TGTGCCAGCAGCTTGACGGGGGACTACAATGAGCAGTTCTTC.

The gene calls are TRBV12-1 and TRBJ1-5; TRBD1, the D gene given by the table, was not confirmed from the DNA. TRBV12-1 is given as a pseudogene. The CDR3 runs to 21 residues. CDR3 region: CASTGTPRTGVHQYSNQPQHF. The CDR3 DNA is TGTGCCAGCACAGGGACCCCCCGCACAGGGGTACACCAATATAGCAATCAGCCCCAGCATTTT.

This chain joins TRBV10-3 and TRBJ2-2; D ambiguous. V shed 7 bases and J shed 0 bases, with 15 bases lying between them. The germline CDR1 and CDR2 sequences are ENHRY and SYGVKD. This CDR3 is built from 16 residues. CDR3 region: CAITEDPRTNTGELFF. CDR3 DNA sequence: TGTGCCATCACCGAAGATCCGAGAACGAACACCGGGGAGCTGTTTTTT.

The chain has TRBV13 and TRBJ2-3, with TRBD2 matching over 13 bases. V trimming: 4 bases; J trimming: 2 bases; junction bases outside the gene matches: 18. CDR1 is PRHDT, CDR2 FYEKMQ, per germline (reference sequence). The CDR3 is made up of 21 amino acids. CDR3 nucleotide sequence: TGTGCCAGCAGCTACTCACCCGGGACTAGCGGGATTGGGGCGCACACAGATACGCAGTATTTT. Protein: CASSYSPGTSGIGAHTDTQYF.

The J gene is TRBJ2-7, the V gene TRBV4-2, with D tentatively TRBD2 (5 bases). This CDR3 has 15 amino acids. Germline assignment: CDR1 LGHNA and CDR2 YNFKEQ. The V gene lost 0 bases and the J gene lost 2 bases, with 11 bases spanning the gap. The CDR3 here is CASSQDRSGAYEQYF. In nucleotides, the CDR3 is TGTGCCAGCAGCCAAGACAGGTCCGGGGCCTACGAGCAGTACTTC.